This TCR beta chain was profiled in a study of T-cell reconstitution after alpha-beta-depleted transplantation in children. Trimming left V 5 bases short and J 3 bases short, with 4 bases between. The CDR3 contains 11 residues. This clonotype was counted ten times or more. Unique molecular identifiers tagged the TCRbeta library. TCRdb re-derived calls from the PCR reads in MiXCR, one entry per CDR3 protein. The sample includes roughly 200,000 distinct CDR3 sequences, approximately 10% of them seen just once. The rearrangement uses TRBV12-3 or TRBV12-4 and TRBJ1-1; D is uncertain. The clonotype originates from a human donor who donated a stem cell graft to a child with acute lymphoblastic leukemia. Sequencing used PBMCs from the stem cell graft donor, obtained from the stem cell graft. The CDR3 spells CASSRYTEAFF. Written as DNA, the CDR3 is TGTGCCAGCAGTCGATACACTGAAGCTTTCTTT.